The 27 T cell receptor beta chains given below trace back to one sample, sequenced in a study of cytomegalovirus exposure and HLA in healthy donors. PCR amplification relied on 60 Vbeta primers (plus 13 Jbeta primers). Clones were read by immunoSEQ multiplex PCR, and TCRdb kept only the in-frame ones, dropping some. Among over 35,000 clones listed, about 72% were seen once. The sample was PBMCs. The source is a man aged 25-45 years in good health and CMV-seronegative.

CDR3: CASSVAGEETQYF. The CDR3 nucleotides read TGTGCCAGCAGCGTAGCCGGGGAAGAGACCCAGTACTTC. The chain links TRBV9 to TRBJ2-5; perhaps TRBD2 as D (5 bases). The CDR3 loop spans 13 amino acids. The germline CDR1 and CDR2 sequences are SGDLS and YYNGEE. V gave up 0 bases and J gave up 3 bases, with 6 bases separating them.

The J gene is TRBJ2-2, the V gene TRBV6-5; 7 positions agree with TRBD2. Germline-derived CDR1 and CDR2 are MNHEY and SVGAGI. V trimming: 1 base; J trimming: 3 bases; junction bases outside the gene matches: 5. The CDR3 loop spans 16 amino acids. The chain's CDR3 is CASSYFERDHTGELFF. The CDR3, as DNA: TGTGCCAGCAGTTACTTCGAGCGGGACCACACCGGGGAGCTGTTTTTT.

The J gene is TRBJ2-7, the V gene TRBV5-6; 13 nucleotides match TRBD2. From germline, CDR1 is SGHDT and CDR2 YYEEEE. The J segment lost 3 bases and the V segment lost 3 bases, leaving 6 bases of the junction unmatched. The CDR3 runs 16 residues. CDR3 in amino acids: CASSWGLAGTLYEQYF. The DNA of the CDR3 is TGTGCCAGCAGCTGGGGACTAGCGGGGACCCTCTACGAGCAGTACTTC.

This chain links TRBV7-2 with TRBJ2-7; no clear D gene. Germline CDR1 and CDR2: SGHTA and FQGNSA. V lost 3 bases and J 5 bases, leaving 5 bases between the germline ends. The CDR3 length is 11 residues. The CDR3 spells CASSFGDEQYF. The CDR3 region has the DNA TGTGCCAGCAGCTTTGGAGACGAGCAGTACTTC.

This chain links TRBV2 with TRBJ1-1; D gene uncertain. The CDR3 totals 13 residues. Per germline, CDR1 SNHLY and CDR2 FYNNEI. V lost 8 bases and J lost 6, with 16 bases in between. CDR3: CASGSGLRSEAFF. CDR3 DNA: TGTGCCAGCGGATCCGGTCTGAGGTCTGAAGCTTTCTTT. The whole variable domain, remainder taken from reference TRBV2 and TRBJ1-1, is EPEVTQTPSHQVTQMGQEVILRCVPISNHLYFYWYRQILGQKVEFLVSFYNNEISEKSEIFDDQFSVERPDGSNFTLKIRSTKLEDSAMYFCASGSGLRSEAFFGQGTRLTVV.

The gene calls are TRBV27 and TRBJ2-3; 7 positions agree with TRBD1. This CDR3 has 15 residues. The germline V gene has CDR1 MNHEY and CDR2 SMNVEV (reference sequence). V gave up 5 bases and J gave up 0 bases; unmatched junction bases: 5. The chain's CDR3 is CASSPTGVSTDTQYF. CDR3 sequence (DNA): TGTGCCAGCAGTCCTACAGGGGTGAGCACAGATACGCAGTATTTT.

V and J are TRBV20-1 and TRBJ2-3; TRBD1 might be the D (5 bases). V lost 6 bases, J lost 6 bases, and 10 bases lay in between. This CDR3 contains 11 residues. Germline V gene data show CDR1 as DFQATT and CDR2 as SNEGSKA (reference sequence). The CDR3 DNA is TGCAGTGCGGAAGGGGCTGATACGCAGTATTTT. It codes for CSAEGADTQYF.

This clone was counted once. The chain carries TRBV6-1 and TRBJ2-7; 9 nucleotides match TRBD2. Germline V lookup: CDR1 MNHNS, CDR2 SASEGT. The trim removed 9 bases at V and 7 bases at J, leaving 16 bases unmatched. The CDR3 is 15 residues long. The DNA for the CDR3 is TGTGCCAGTTACGGAAGCGGGAGGAGGTTAGGAGAGCAGTACTTC. It specifies CASYGSGRRLGEQYF.

This clone was picked up a small number of times. CDR3 loop: CASSVGGLDQGTQYF. The CDR3 nucleotides are TGTGCCAGCAGCGTAGGGGGACTAGATCAAGGTACGCAGTATTTT. This chain links TRBV9 with TRBJ2-3, with 8 bases matching TRBD2. CDR1 is SGDLS, CDR2 YYNGEE, per germline. J lost 8 bases, V lost 0 bases, and 8 bases had no gene match. The CDR3 is 15 residues long.

The chain uses TRBV2 and TRBJ2-7; D unresolved. From germline, CDR1 is SNHLY and CDR2 FYNNEI. V gave up 6 bases and J gave up 1 base, with 19 bases separating them. The CDR3 sequence is 16 residues long. The CDR3 region is CASSQNPLRGSYEQYF. The DNA for the CDR3 is TGTGCCAGCAGCCAGAACCCCCTGCGCGGATCCTACGAGCAGTACTTC.

V usage is TRBV7-2 and J usage is TRBJ2-5, with D perhaps matching TRBD1 (6 bases). There are 15 residues in the CDR3. Germline values: CDR1 SGHTA, CDR2 FQGNSA. The V end was cut by 5 bases, the J end by 4 bases, with 17 bases between. DNA of the CDR3: TGTGCCAGCAGCGCAAATACAGGGTTTGGAGAGACCCAGTACTTC. Protein product: CASSANTGFGETQYF.

V gene TRBV28 combines with J gene TRBJ2-7, with D maybe TRBD1 (6 bases). The CDR3 runs 14 residues. The V gene lost 3 bases and the J gene lost 2 bases, with 11 bases spanning the gap. Germline CDR1 MDHEN, CDR2 SYDVKM. The chain's CDR3 is CASSLRGSTYEQYF. In DNA, the CDR3 is TGTGCCAGCAGTTTGAGGGGGTCTACCTACGAGCAGTACTTC.

The CDR3: CASSESNSYEQYF. CDR3 sequence (DNA): TGTGCCAGCAGTGAAAGCAACTCCTACGAGCAGTACTTC. This chain links TRBV2 with TRBJ2-5; D is ambiguous. The J call may be incorrect, as the DNA end agrees better with TRBJ2-7. This CDR3 is built from 13 residues. Looked up from germline, CDR1 is SNHLY and CDR2 is FYNNEI.

V and J are TRBV4-1 and TRBJ2-7, with 11 bases matching TRBD2. From germline, CDR1 is MGHRA and CDR2 YSYEKL. J was trimmed by 6 bases and V by 0 bases; bases with no gene match: 7. The CDR3 has 16 amino acids. CDR3 region: CASSQDLLAGVGEQYF. CDR3 nucleotide sequence: TGCGCCAGCAGCCAAGATCTACTAGCGGGAGTGGGCGAGCAGTACTTC.

The rearrangement links TRBV11-2 to TRBJ2-5, with 7 bases lining up with TRBD2. CDR1 is SGHAT and CDR2 is FQNNGV in the germline V gene. The CDR3 has 17 residues. V lost 6 bases to trimming and J lost 2 bases; unmatched junction nucleotides: 15. The chain's CDR3 is CASSKPPGGLLQETQYF. The CDR3 DNA sequence: TGTGCCAGCAGTAAACCCCCGGGGGGACTGCTACAAGAGACCCAGTACTTC.

The rearrangement joins TRBV10-3 to TRBJ2-5; maybe TRBD1 (6 bases). The CDR3 totals 15 residues. Per the germline V gene, CDR1 is ENHRY and CDR2 is SYGVKD. Trimming left V 3 bases short and J 5 bases short, with 16 bases between. This CDR3 is CAISDLGRGSETQYF. CDR3 nucleotides: TGTGCCATCAGTGATCTCGGCAGGGGATCTGAGACCCAGTACTTC.

The J gene is TRBJ2-7, the V gene TRBV7-3; TRBD1 might be the D (5 bases). Germline values: CDR1 SGHTA, CDR2 FQGTGA. The CDR3 sequence is 14 residues long. V was pared by 5 bases and J by 2 bases, with 13 bases between. CDR3 in amino acids: CASSQGSPAYEQYF. The CDR3 region has the DNA TGTGCCAGCAGCCAGGGCTCCCCGGCCTACGAGCAGTACTTC.

The chain is built from TRBV6-5 and TRBJ2-7; 12 positions match TRBD2. This CDR3 spans 14 amino acids. J gave up 6 bases and V 6 bases, and 6 bases lay outside the gene matches. The germline V gene has CDR1 MNHEY and CDR2 SVGAGI. The CDR3 bases are TGTGCCAGCAGCCCTAGCGGGAGGGCCCCCGAGCAGTACTTC. It encodes CASSPSGRAPEQYF.

This chain joins TRBV30 and TRBJ2-5; D ambiguous. Trimming removed 0 bases at V and 5 bases at J, with 7 bases between. The germline gives CDR1 GTSNPN, CDR2 SVGIG (reference sequence). The CDR3 runs to 12 residues. The CDR3 is CAWSVLRETQYF. The CDR3 region has the DNA TGTGCCTGGAGTGTCCTGAGGGAGACCCAGTACTTC. Using reference TRBV30 and TRBJ2-5 for the parts outside the CDR3, the full variable domain is SQTIHQWPATLVQPVGSPLSLECTVEGTSNPNLYWYRQAAGRGLQLLFYSVGIGQISSEVPQNLSASRPQDRQFILSSKKLLLSDSGFYLCAWSVLRETQYFGPGTRLLVL.

This chain uses TRBV18 with TRBJ2-3; 9 bases match TRBD2. With 2 bases clipped from V and 6 bases from J, the junction kept 9 bases outside the gene matches. Germline CDR1 and CDR2: KGHSH and LQKENI. The CDR3 is 16 amino acids. CDR3 in amino acids: CASSPSAGGFTDTQYF. The CDR3 DNA sequence: TGTGCCAGCTCACCATCAGCGGGAGGTTTCACGGATACGCAGTATTTT.

The V call is TRBV6-5, the J call TRBJ2-7; 11 nucleotides line up with TRBD1. V gave up 5 bases and J gave up 2 bases; unmatched junction bases: 5. Germline-derived CDR1 and CDR2 are MNHEY and SVGAGI. This CDR3 is built from 15 residues. The CDR3 region is CASSAPGQGAYEQYF. The CDR3 bases are TGTGCCAGCAGTGCTCCGGGACAGGGGGCCTACGAGCAGTACTTC.

The chain joins TRBV7-2 to TRBJ2-2; D possibly corresponds to TRBD1 (5 bases). Germline assignment: CDR1 SGHTA and CDR2 FQGNSA. The CDR3 runs 14 residues. Trimming left V 5 bases short and J 7 bases short, with 14 bases between. The DNA for the CDR3 is TGTGCCAGCAGCCAAGGGGCAGGTTACGGGGAGCTGTTTTTT. This encodes CASSQGAGYGELFF.

This chain joins TRBV19 and TRBJ2-7, with 7 bases fitting TRBD1. V was pared by 3 bases and J by 4 bases, with 6 bases of the junction left unmatched. Germline V gene sequence: CDR1 LNHDA, CDR2 SQIVND (reference sequence). The CDR3 covers 14 residues. CDR3 coding DNA: TGTGCCAGTAGTATCGGGACAGATATATACGAGCAGTACTTC. Protein: CASSIGTDIYEQYF.

J is TRBJ2-3 and V is TRBV30; TRBD2 aligns across 9 bases. This CDR3 has 16 amino acids. V lost 5 bases and J lost 6; bases outside the gene matches: 15. Germline lookup yields CDR1 GTSNPN and CDR2 SVGIG (reference sequence). The CDR3 nucleotides are TGTGCCTGGGGGGTAGCGGGAGCGGTTACGAGGGATACGCAGTATTTT. Translated, it gives CAWGVAGAVTRDTQYF.

As DNA, the CDR3 is TGTGCCAGCAGTTACGGAGTCCCAGATACGCAGTATTTT. Translated, it gives CASSYGVPDTQYF. The genes are TRBV27 and TRBJ2-3; D call uncertain. V lost 4 bases and J 4 bases, leaving 9 bases between the germline ends. The germline gives CDR1 MNHEY, CDR2 SMNVEV (reference sequence). The CDR3 consists of 13 residues.

This clone has only a few counts. The V and J genes are TRBV6-5 and TRBJ2-7; TRBD2 aligns across 9 bases. The length of the CDR3 is 14 residues. The V and J ends lost 4 bases and 5 bases, in that order; junction bases with no gene match: 6. Germline CDR1 MNHEY, CDR2 SVGAGI. In DNA form, the CDR3 reads TGTGCCAGCAGTTTAGCGGGAGAGTTCAACGAGCAGTACTTC. It specifies CASSLAGEFNEQYF.

There are a few counts of this clone. The chain carries TRBV10-1 and TRBJ2-7; D possibly corresponds to TRBD1 (7 bases). The CDR3 has 14 residues. The germline gives CDR1 WNHNN, CDR2 SYGVQD (reference sequence). Trimming took 3 bases from V and 3 from J, leaving 12 bases between them. The CDR3 DNA follows: TGCGCCAGCAGTGATTCAGGGGGGTTCTACGAGCAGTACTTC. It specifies CASSDSGGFYEQYF.